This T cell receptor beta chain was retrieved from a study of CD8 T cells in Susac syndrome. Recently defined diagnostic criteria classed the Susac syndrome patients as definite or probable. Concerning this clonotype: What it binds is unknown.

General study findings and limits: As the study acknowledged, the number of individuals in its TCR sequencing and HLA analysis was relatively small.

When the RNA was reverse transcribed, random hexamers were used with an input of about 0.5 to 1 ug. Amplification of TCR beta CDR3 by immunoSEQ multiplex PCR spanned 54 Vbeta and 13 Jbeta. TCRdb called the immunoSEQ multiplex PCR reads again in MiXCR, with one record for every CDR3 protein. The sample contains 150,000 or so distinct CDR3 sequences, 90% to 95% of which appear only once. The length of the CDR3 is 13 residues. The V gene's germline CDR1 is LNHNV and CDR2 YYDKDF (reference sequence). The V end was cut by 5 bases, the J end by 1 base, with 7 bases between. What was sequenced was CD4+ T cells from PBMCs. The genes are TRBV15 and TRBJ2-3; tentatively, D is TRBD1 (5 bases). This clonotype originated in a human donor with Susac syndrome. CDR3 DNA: TGTGCCACCAGCCTAGGGGGCACAGATACGCAGTATTTT. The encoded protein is CATSLGGTDTQYF. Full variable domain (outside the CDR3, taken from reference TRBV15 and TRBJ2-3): DAMVIQNPRYQVTQFGKPVTLSCSQTLNHNVMYWYQQKSSQAPKLLFHYYDKDFNNEADTPDNFQSRRPNTSFCFLDIRSPGLGDTAMYLCATSLGGTDTQYFGPGTRLTVL.